The 28 T cell receptor beta chains below come from one sample, sequenced in a study of cytomegalovirus exposure and HLA in healthy donors (dated by TCRdb to the late 2010s). The library was prepared using the immunoSEQ multiplex PCR assay. A mixture of 60 forward primers for TCR Vbeta segments and 13 reverse primers for TCR Jbeta segments was used in the multiplex PCR. The table comes from immuneACCESS by way of TCRdb, which keeps in-frame sequences with V and J called. Part of the clones is missing from these tables; in studies checked, under half for an unresolved V gene and the rest for unknown reasons. This sample holds around 64,000 clones; roughly 74% were observed only once. Jointly, the top ten make up 7.8% of the sample. Source material: PBMCs. These receptors originate from a man between 18 and 35 years old in good health and CMV-seropositive.

This chain links TRBV2 with TRBJ2-3; the match to TRBD2 covers 12 bases. Germline loops: CDR1 SNHLY, CDR2 FYNNEI. CDR3 length: 16 amino acids. Losses at the gene ends were 5 bases for V and 4 bases for J; bases not matched to a gene: 7. CDR3 sequence: CASSREGLAGADTQYF. The CDR3 nucleotides are TGTGCCAGCAGTAGAGAGGGACTAGCGGGTGCAGATACGCAGTATTTT.

This chain uses TRBV7-9 with TRBJ2-7, with TRBD1 matching over 7 bases. The CDR3 contains 13 residues. Unmatched junction bases numbered 3, after V lost 1 base and J lost 6 bases. Germline V gene sequence: CDR1 SEHNR, CDR2 FQNEAQ (reference sequence). The CDR3, as DNA: TGTGCCAGCAGCTTAGAGGGGGCTCGCGAGCAGTACTTC. Amino acid sequence: CASSLEGAREQYF.

The genes are TRBV2 and TRBJ1-5, with a tentative D call TRBD1 (5 bases). This CDR3 has 15 residues. Germline-derived CDR1 and CDR2 are SNHLY and FYNNEI. V lost 2 bases and J lost 2, with 10 bases in between. The CDR3 DNA follows: TGTGCCAGCAGTGAATCAGGGCAGCGCAATCAGCCCCAGCATTTT. Translating it yields CASSESGQRNQPQHF.

This rearrangement joins TRBV4-1 to TRBJ2-6, with D possibly TRBD1 on 5 matching bases. Trimming left V 0 bases short and J 4 bases short, with 22 bases between. Germline CDR1 is MGHRA and CDR2 is YSYEKL. This CDR3 comprises 20 residues. DNA of the CDR3: TGCGCCAGCAGCCAAGATAGTCGGCAGGGCCCAGCCTTCGGGGCCAACGTCCTGACTTTC. Protein sequence: CASSQDSRQGPAFGANVLTF.

The chain has TRBV29-1 and TRBJ2-5, with 12 positions matching TRBD2. J was trimmed by 1 base and V by 0 bases; bases with no gene match: 15. There are 20 residues in the CDR3. Germline V gives CDR1 SQVTM, CDR2 ANQGSEA. CDR3 in amino acids: CSVEDGLASTSGRSQETQYF. CDR3 nucleotide sequence: TGCAGCGTTGAAGATGGGCTAGCCTCCACTAGCGGGAGGTCCCAAGAGACCCAGTACTTC.

This clone was detected only a few times. The CDR3 here is CASSRGEGGYEQYF. Here the CDR3 DNA reads TGTGCCAGCAGTAGGGGGGAGGGTGGATACGAGCAGTACTTC. The chain has TRBV6-1 and TRBJ2-7, with a weak D call TRBD2 (7 bases). V gave up 5 bases and J gave up 4 bases, with 15 bases separating them. Germline V gene lookup returns CDR1 MNHNS and CDR2 SASEGT. The CDR3 is 14 residues long.

The chain has TRBV7-9 and TRBJ1-1, with a weak D call TRBD1 (5 bases). V gave up 5 bases and J gave up 3 bases, with 10 bases separating them. In germline, CDR1 is SEHNR, CDR2 FQNEAQ (reference sequence). This CDR3 is built from 13 residues. CDR3 bases: TGTGCCAGCAGCCTACGGGGGGACACTGAAGCTTTCTTT. Residues: CASSLRGDTEAFF.

This clone occurred a few times. The chain joins TRBV6-4 to TRBJ1-5; D possibly corresponds to TRBD1 (6 bases). The CDR3 length is 14 residues. The germline V gene encodes CDR1 MRHNA and CDR2 SNTAGT. Trimming left V 3 bases short and J 7 bases short, with 13 bases between. The CDR3 DNA follows: TGTGCCAGCAGTGAAAGGGGGGGCGCGCAGCCCCAGCATTTT. Protein product: CASSERGGAQPQHF.

The chain employs TRBV29-1 and TRBJ2-1; TRBD1 matches at 10 bases. The germline CDR1 and CDR2 sequences are SQVTM and ANQGSEA. The CDR3 spans 12 residues. This CDR3 reads CRGQGSYNEQFF. CDR3 sequence (DNA): TGCAGGGGACAGGGGTCCTACAATGAGCAGTTCTTC.

V is TRBV5-1 and J is TRBJ1-5; unclear D gene. CDR3 length: 13 residues. Trimming removed 7 bases at V and 0 bases at J, with 8 bases between. From germline, CDR1 is SGHRS and CDR2 YFSETQ. The CDR3 DNA reads TGCGCCAGCGAGACTTATAGCAATCAGCCCCAGCATTTT. Its translation: CASETYSNQPQHF.

The chain links TRBV2 to TRBJ1-1; 9 nucleotides match TRBD1. The germline gives CDR1 SNHLY, CDR2 FYNNEI. After removal of 3 bases from V and 5 bases from J, the junction contained 4 bases not matched to a gene. The CDR3 sequence is 14 residues long. The CDR3 region is CASSDQGQGTEAFF. As DNA, the CDR3 is TGTGCCAGCAGTGACCAGGGACAGGGAACTGAAGCTTTCTTT. The whole variable domain, filled in from reference TRBV2 and TRBJ1-1, reads EPEVTQTPSHQVTQMGQEVILRCVPISNHLYFYWYRQILGQKVEFLVSFYNNEISEKSEIFDDQFSVERPDGSNFTLKIRSTKLEDSAMYFCASSDQGQGTEAFFGQGTRLTVV.

V is TRBV6-5 and J is TRBJ2-6; a weak D match, TRBD2 (6 bases). The CDR3 has 15 amino acids. Germline V CDR1 and CDR2: MNHEY, SVGAGI. Trimming stripped 5 bases from V and 1 base from J, with 9 bases between. The DNA of the CDR3 is TGTGCCAGCAGTCAGGAGGGTTCTGGGGCCAACGTCCTGACTTTC. As protein: CASSQEGSGANVLTF.

In this sample, this clone turned up a few times. J is TRBJ1-1 and V is TRBV5-1; TRBD1 aligns across 8 bases. Germline CDR1 reads SGHRS; CDR2 reads YFSETQ. The CDR3 runs to 14 residues. The V and J ends lost 4 bases and 5 bases, in that order; junction bases with no gene match: 7. The CDR3 loop reads CASSQGAGGTEAFF. In DNA, the CDR3 is TGCGCCAGCAGCCAGGGGGCGGGGGGGACTGAAGCTTTCTTT.

This clone was counted only a few times. The chain recombines TRBV9 with TRBJ2-3; D may be TRBD1 (5 bases). The CDR3 is 15 residues long. V was clipped by 3 bases and J by 1 base, with 12 bases between them. The V gene's germline CDR1 is SGDLS and CDR2 YYNGEE. The CDR3 region has the DNA TGTGCCAGCAGCGAACAGGCGGATGGCACAGATACGCAGTATTTT. Amino acid sequence: CASSEQADGTDTQYF.

A note on this clone: The same CDR3 also results from other DNA sequences found in this sample. The J gene is TRBJ1-2, the V gene TRBV30; 7 nucleotides align to TRBD1. The trim removed 4 bases at V and 4 bases at J, leaving 0 bases unmatched. The CDR3 is made up of 11 amino acids. Germline V gives CDR1 GTSNPN, CDR2 SVGIG (reference sequence). The CDR3 region is CAWTGGYGYTF. CDR3 bases: TGTGCCTGGACAGGGGGCTATGGCTACACCTTC.

The gene calls are TRBV9 and TRBJ2-1; perhaps TRBD2 as D (6 bases). Per germline, CDR1 SGDLS and CDR2 YYNGEE. V dropped 2 bases and J dropped 8 bases, with 11 bases sitting between them. The CDR3 loop spans 13 amino acids. Written as DNA, the CDR3 is TGTGCCAGCAGCGTCTGGGGGGTTGATGAGCAGTTCTTC. Translation gives CASSVWGVDEQFF.

In its sample, this clone was seen a few times. This sequence joins TRBV10-3 and TRBJ1-3; 8 nucleotides align to TRBD1. Per germline, CDR1 ENHRY and CDR2 SYGVKD. This CDR3 spans 12 amino acids. After removal of 9 bases from V and 4 bases from J, the junction contained 2 bases not matched to a gene. As DNA, the CDR3 is TGTGCCATACAGGGGGAAGGAAACACCATATATTTT. Its protein is CAIQGEGNTIYF.

J is TRBJ2-7 and V is TRBV30; 9 bases line up with TRBD2. Germline trimming cut 4 bases from V and 7 bases from J; bases unmatched to any gene: 20. This CDR3 spans 17 amino acids. Germline V gene lookup returns CDR1 GTSNPN and CDR2 SVGIG (reference sequence). The CDR3 here is CAWTIDRTSASLGEQYF. The DNA for the CDR3 is TGTGCCTGGACCATTGACCGGACTAGCGCTAGTCTTGGGGAGCAGTACTTC. The full variable domain, in which reference TRBV30 and TRBJ2-7 provide the parts outside the CDR3, is SQTIHQWPATLVQPVGSPLSLECTVEGTSNPNLYWYRQAAGRGLQLLFYSVGIGQISSEVPQNLSASRPQDRQFILSSKKLLLSDSGFYLCAWTIDRTSASLGEQYFGPGTRLTVT.

V and J are TRBV30 and TRBJ2-1; a weak D match, TRBD2 (6 bases). Germline lookup yields CDR1 GTSNPN and CDR2 SVGIG (reference sequence). The CDR3 runs 12 residues. Between the trimmed V and J ends, which lost 1 base and 7 bases, there was a span of 8 bases. The DNA of the CDR3 is TGTGCCTGGAGTGGGGACTCAAATGAGCAGTTCTTC. Protein product: CAWSGDSNEQFF.

The chain combines TRBV5-1 with TRBJ2-5, with TRBD1 matching over 9 bases. The trim removed 3 bases at V and 2 bases at J, leaving 8 bases unmatched. This CDR3 is 16 amino acids long. In germline, CDR1 is SGHRS, CDR2 YFSETQ. CDR3 sequence (DNA): TGCGCCAGCAGCTCCGACCCGGGACAGGGTCAAGAGACCCAGTACTTC. Its translation: CASSSDPGQGQETQYF.

The table lists this clone with a count of one. The chain has TRBV6-5 and TRBJ1-1; no clear D gene. Germline V lookup: CDR1 MNHEY, CDR2 SVGAGI. The CDR3 runs to 14 residues. Trimming pared 8 bases from V and 4 bases from J, leaving 17 bases between. The chain's CDR3 is CASFPGRVGTEAFF. The CDR3 region has the DNA TGTGCCAGCTTTCCTGGGAGGGTCGGCACTGAAGCTTTCTTT.

This clone showed up just once. This sequence joins TRBV29-1 and TRBJ2-2; 10 bases agree with TRBD1. Germline-derived CDR1 and CDR2 are SQVTM and ANQGSEA. Trimming removed 6 bases from V and 3 bases from J; junction bases left unmatched: 7. This CDR3 comprises 15 residues. The CDR3 region is CSVLRDRGDTGELFF. The CDR3 bases are TGCAGCGTCCTCCGGGACAGGGGCGACACCGGGGAGCTGTTTTTT.

J is TRBJ1-1 and V is TRBV21-1; the table's D gene call, TRBD1, was not cross checked with the DNA. TRBV21-1 is flagged as a pseudogene. The CDR3 loop spans 17 amino acids. In DNA form, the CDR3 reads TGTGCCAGCAGCGTGCAAAGTTTGGTCGAACAGAACACTGAAGCTTTCTTT. It specifies CASSVQSLVEQNTEAFF.

This rearrangement joins TRBV6-5 to TRBJ1-5; 7 nucleotides match TRBD1. CDR3 length: 13 residues. From germline, CDR1 is MNHEY and CDR2 SVGAGI. V dropped 8 bases and J dropped 3; count of bases not matched to a gene: 4. The CDR3 loop reads CASSQGTNQPQHF. CDR3 nucleotides: TGTGCCAGCTCACAGGGGACCAATCAGCCCCAGCATTTT.

The CDR3 DNA is TGTGCCTGGAGTATAAGACAGGGGTCGGAAGAGCAGTACTTC. It translates to CAWSIRQGSEEQYF. The chain employs TRBV30 and TRBJ2-7, with 8 bases aligning to TRBD1. V dropped 2 bases and J dropped 7; count of bases not matched to a gene: 10. Germline CDR1 GTSNPN, CDR2 SVGIG (reference sequence). The CDR3 extends over 14 amino acids. The complete variable domain, with remaining parts taken from reference TRBV30 and TRBJ2-7, reads SQTIHQWPATLVQPVGSPLSLECTVEGTSNPNLYWYRQAAGRGLQLLFYSVGIGQISSEVPQNLSASRPQDRQFILSSKKLLLSDSGFYLCAWSIRQGSEEQYFGPGTRLTVT.

This chain uses TRBV6-5 with TRBJ2-4; no clear D. The CDR3 is 11 amino acids. The V and J ends lost 6 bases and 3 bases respectively, with 3 bases between them. From germline, CDR1 is MNHEY and CDR2 SVGAGI. In nucleotides, the CDR3 is TGTGCCAGCAGACACAAAAACATTCAGTACTTC. It is translated as CASRHKNIQYF.

The V and J genes are TRBV10-3 and TRBJ1-2, with TRBD1 as a possible D gene (6 bases). The CDR3 contains 14 residues. Germline lookup yields CDR1 ENHRY and CDR2 SYGVKD. Trimming left V 4 bases short and J 6 bases short, with 15 bases between. The CDR3 region has the DNA TGTGCCATCAGTGGGGGGGAGGGGGGCAATGGCTACACCTTC. Translating gives CAISGGEGGNGYTF.

The J gene is TRBJ2-3, the V gene TRBV7-9; D call uncertain. Germline V lookup: CDR1 SEHNR, CDR2 FQNEAQ (reference sequence). This CDR3 has 12 residues. The V end lost 5 bases, the J end lost 3 bases, and 6 bases lay between the germline ends. The CDR3 sequence: CASSGETDTQYF. The CDR3 DNA sequence: TGTGCCAGCAGCGGTGAGACAGATACGCAGTATTTT.